One and the same sample provided the 27 T cell receptor beta chains below, sequenced in a study of shared clonotypes between healthy human individuals. Measured with immunoSEQ multiplex PCR; TCRdb has only the in-frame clones, and not every one. This sample yields 2 million to 2.5 million clones, of which approximately 90% are seen a single time; more than 0.35% belongs to the top ten. The sequenced sample was naive CD4+ T cells from PBMCs. Subset specified: CD45RA+ positively selected. The origin of the receptors is a man in his late teens or twenties in good health. Some clones in this sample may be carry-over from other donors' samples.

The genes are TRBV2 and TRBJ2-3; D is perhaps TRBD2 (5 bases). Trimming removed 4 bases at V and 3 bases at J, with 11 bases between. The CDR3 covers 14 residues. Per the germline V gene, CDR1 is SNHLY and CDR2 is FYNNEI. CDR3: CASSGTESTDTQYF. The CDR3 DNA reads TGTGCCAGCAGTGGGACTGAATCAACAGATACGCAGTATTTT.

The rearrangement links TRBV5-6 to TRBJ2-4; no firm D call. Germline V gene sequence: CDR1 SGHDT, CDR2 YYEEEE. The CDR3 is made up of 14 amino acids. Trimming pared 5 bases from V and 3 bases from J, leaving 12 bases between. The CDR3 reads CASRTSERKNIQYF. Written as DNA, the CDR3 is TGTGCCAGCAGAACATCCGAGCGCAAAAACATTCAGTACTTC.

The sample holds one count of this clone. V and J are TRBV9 and TRBJ2-3; D may correspond to TRBD1 or TRBD2 (5 bases each). The V end was cut by 1 base, the J end by 1 base, with 7 bases between. Germline CDR1 SGDLS, CDR2 YYNGEE. The CDR3 totals 14 residues. The CDR3 loop reads CASSVRGGTDTQYF. CDR3 nucleotide sequence: TGTGCCAGCAGCGTAAGAGGGGGCACAGATACGCAGTATTTT.

To note about this clone: Other DNA variants within this sample encode the same CDR3. This rearrangement joins TRBV14 to TRBJ2-7, with D hard to call. The CDR3 runs 14 residues. Between the trimmed V and J ends, which lost 1 base and 1 base, there was a span of 8 bases. Germline V lookup: CDR1 SGHDN, CDR2 FVKESK. The CDR3 reads CASSQAGPSYEQYF. The CDR3 coding sequence is TGTGCCAGCAGCCAAGCCGGGCCATCCTACGAGCAGTACTTC.

Here the CDR3 reads CASSLVSREVYNEQFF. DNA for the CDR3: TGTGCCAGCAGCTTAGTTTCCCGGGAGGTTTACAATGAGCAGTTCTTC. This chain joins TRBV7-8 and TRBJ2-1; 7 bases match TRBD2. This CDR3 is 16 amino acids long. With 1 base clipped from V and 4 bases from J, the junction kept 7 bases outside the gene matches. Per the germline V gene, CDR1 is SGHVS and CDR2 is FQNEAQ.

This chain joins TRBV5-4 and TRBJ2-5; 10 positions agree with TRBD2. This CDR3 has 14 amino acids. Germline V gene lookup returns CDR1 SGHNT and CDR2 YYREEE (reference sequence). The V segment lost 6 bases and the J segment 5 bases; nucleotides outside the gene matches: 7. Here the CDR3 reads CASNKREGGETQYF. DNA of the CDR3: TGTGCCAGCAACAAGCGGGAGGGCGGGGAGACCCAGTACTTC.

The CDR3 is CASSSGKTGGTATNEKLFF. CDR3 nucleotides: TGCGCCAGCAGCTCTGGGAAGACAGGGGGCACGGCAACTAATGAAAAACTGTTTTTT. The genes are TRBV5-1 and TRBJ1-4, with 10 bases lining up with TRBD1. Germline CDR1 is SGHRS and CDR2 is YFSETQ. V lost 3 bases and J lost 0; bases outside the gene matches: 11. CDR3 length: 19 residues.

The chain is built from TRBV5-4 and TRBJ2-5; 8 nucleotides match TRBD2. Germline V gives CDR1 SGHNT, CDR2 YYREEE (reference sequence). The CDR3 is made up of 16 amino acids. V gave up 4 bases and J gave up 4 bases; unmatched junction bases: 12. The DNA for the CDR3 is TGTGCCAGCAGCCCGAATTATAATCGGGAGGGAGAGACCCAGTACTTC. Protein: CASSPNYNREGETQYF. Filled out from reference TRBV5-4 and TRBJ2-5, the complete variable domain reads ETGVTQSPTHLIKTRGQQVTLRCSSQSGHNTVSWYQQALGQGPQFIFQYYREEENGRGNFPPRFSGLQFPNYSSELNVNALELDDSALYLCASSPNYNREGETQYFGPGTRLLVL.

The chain combines TRBV11-2 with TRBJ2-7; 10 positions match TRBD2. The germline gives CDR1 SGHAT, CDR2 FQNNGV. The CDR3 contains 15 residues. Trimming took 4 bases from V and 2 from J; bases not matched to a gene: 5. DNA for the CDR3: TGTGCCAGCAGCTCACTAGCGGGAAACCCCTACGAGCAGTACTTC. Translating gives CASSSLAGNPYEQYF.

This chain joins TRBV11-2 and TRBJ1-3, with 8 bases lining up with TRBD1. Germline V gives CDR1 SGHAT, CDR2 FQNNGV. The CDR3 is made up of 16 amino acids. The V gene end was trimmed by 1 base and the J gene end by 2 bases; junction bases not matched to a gene: 4. In nucleotides, the CDR3 is TGTGCCAGCAGCTTAGCCGGGACAGGAGCTGGAAACACCATATATTTT. Its translation: CASSLAGTGAGNTIYF.

The rearrangement joins TRBV19 to TRBJ2-7; D is perhaps TRBD2 (5 bases). Germline values: CDR1 LNHDA, CDR2 SQIVND (reference sequence). The CDR3 sequence is 14 residues long. V lost 3 bases, J lost 2 bases, and 11 bases lay in between. The CDR3 nucleotides are TGTGCCAGTAGTATGGGAGTCAGAACCTACGAGCAGTACTTC. Translating it yields CASSMGVRTYEQYF.

The V call is TRBV5-3, the J call TRBJ2-1; 9 bases agree with TRBD2. TRBV5-3 is labeled an ORF, and its function is uncertain. The CDR3 covers 18 residues. V lost 4 bases and J lost 3; bases outside the gene matches: 14. CDR3 region: CARSLLLVAGADYNEQFF. The CDR3 DNA sequence: TGTGCCAGAAGCCTTCTTCTGGTAGCGGGAGCAGACTACAATGAGCAGTTCTTC.

Only one count was recorded for this clone. CDR3 in DNA: TGTGCCAGTTCGGGACCTGGCACAGATACGCAGTATTTT. It translates to CASSGPGTDTQYF. V gene TRBV18 combines with J gene TRBJ2-3; either TRBD1 or TRBD2 may fit D (5 bases each). Germline CDR1 and CDR2: KGHSH and LQKENI. The CDR3 extends over 13 amino acids. The V end was cut by 9 bases, the J end by 1 base, with 11 bases between.

This CDR3 reads CASSPRDRAHNEQFF. In nucleotides, the CDR3 is TGTGCCAGTAGTCCCCGGGACAGGGCCCACAATGAGCAGTTCTTC. This rearrangement joins TRBV19 to TRBJ2-1, with TRBD1 identical over 9 bases. Germline values: CDR1 LNHDA, CDR2 SQIVND (reference sequence). This CDR3 is 15 amino acids long. V lost 5 bases, J lost 5 bases, and 7 bases stayed unmatched.

This chain joins TRBV7-6 and TRBJ1-5; D gene uncertain. Germline V gene data show CDR1 as SGHVS and CDR2 as FNYEAQ. The V and J ends lost 4 bases and 9 bases respectively, with 16 bases between them. The CDR3 has 14 residues. CDR3 amino acids: CASSSQGPPGPQHF. The CDR3 DNA sequence: TGTGCCAGCAGCTCCCAAGGGCCCCCGGGGCCCCAGCATTTT.

This clone was seen a single time. This chain links TRBV18 with TRBJ2-7; TRBD1 matches at 9 bases. The germline gives CDR1 KGHSH, CDR2 LQKENI. The V gene end was trimmed by 2 bases and the J gene end by 5 bases; junction bases not matched to a gene: 4. The CDR3 has 14 residues. The CDR3 nucleotides are TGTGCCAGCTCACCAATGGGGACAGGGAACGAGCAGTACTTC. Translating it yields CASSPMGTGNEQYF.

V is TRBV27 and J is TRBJ2-1, with 8 bases fitting TRBD2. CDR3 length: 15 amino acids. The J segment lost 4 bases and the V segment lost 3 bases, leaving 5 bases of the junction unmatched. Looked up from germline, CDR1 is MNHEY and CDR2 is SMNVEV (reference sequence). CDR3 sequence reads: CASSFWASGYNEQFF. The DNA of the CDR3 is TGTGCCAGCAGTTTTTGGGCTAGCGGGTACAATGAGCAGTTCTTC.

V usage is TRBV28 and J usage is TRBJ2-4; 8 bases line up with TRBD2. J was trimmed by 3 bases and V by 4 bases; bases with no gene match: 8. Germline V gene lookup returns CDR1 MDHEN and CDR2 SYDVKM. This CDR3 comprises 16 residues. The CDR3 DNA reads TGTGCCAGCAGTTCAGCGGGAGCGTATGACAAAAACATTCAGTACTTC. Protein: CASSSAGAYDKNIQYF.

J is TRBJ1-4 and V is TRBV5-1; no clear D gene. V lost 2 bases and J lost 8, with 13 bases in between. CDR3 size: 14 residues. The germline gives CDR1 SGHRS, CDR2 YFSETQ. The CDR3 region is CASSFGPLGEKLFF. DNA of the CDR3: TGCGCCAGCAGCTTCGGGCCCTTGGGGGAAAAACTGTTTTTT.

The genes are TRBV29-1 and TRBJ2-1; D is perhaps TRBD2 (5 bases). V dropped 5 bases and J dropped 4 bases, with 12 bases sitting between them. Germline values: CDR1 SQVTM, CDR2 ANQGSEA. CDR3 length equals 13 residues. DNA of the CDR3: TGCAGCGTTCCAACTAGTAGGTACAATGAGCAGTTCTTC. Protein: CSVPTSRYNEQFF.

The gene calls are TRBV10-3 and TRBJ2-6; D is unclear. Trimming took 3 bases from V and 0 from J, leaving 6 bases between them. There are 15 residues in the CDR3. Germline CDR1 ENHRY, CDR2 SYGVKD. CDR3 coding DNA: TGTGCCATCAGTGAATTGCACTCTGGGGCCAACGTCCTGACTTTC. Translating it yields CAISELHSGANVLTF.

Concerning this clone itself: This same CDR3 is encoded by further DNA sequences in the sample. The chain joins TRBV18 to TRBJ1-4; 7 bases are shared with TRBD1. In germline, CDR1 is KGHSH, CDR2 LQKENI. The CDR3 runs to 14 residues. Germline trimming cut 4 bases from V and 6 bases from J; bases unmatched to any gene: 5. The chain's CDR3 is CASSRDRGDEKLFF. CDR3 coding DNA: TGTGCCAGCTCACGGGACAGAGGGGATGAAAAACTGTTTTTT.

The J gene is TRBJ2-6, the V gene TRBV5-4; D is undetermined. V lost 0 bases to trimming and J lost 7 bases, with 5 bases between them. This CDR3 region has 13 residues. The germline gives CDR1 SGHNT, CDR2 YYREEE (reference sequence). The CDR3 region has the DNA TGTGCCAGCAGCTTGGGCGCCGCCAACGTCCTGACTTTC. This translates into CASSLGAANVLTF.

Turning to this clone: Germline and junction disagree at one end, which may indicate a read error. The chain carries TRBV28 and TRBJ2-3, with a tentative D call TRBD2 (5 bases). This CDR3 has 16 residues. CDR1 MDHEN and CDR2 SYDVKM come from the germline V gene. CDR3 region: CASCLSAGASTDTQYF. DNA of the CDR3: TGTGCCAGCTGTTTGTCGGCGGGCGCAAGCACAGATACGCAGTATTTT.

The rearrangement joins TRBV28 to TRBJ2-1; D tentatively fits TRBD1 or TRBD2 (5 bases each). From germline, CDR1 is MDHEN and CDR2 SYDVKM. This CDR3 spans 13 amino acids. Trimming left V 8 bases short and J 0 bases short, with 8 bases between. CDR3 residues: CASEGSSYNEQFF. CDR3 DNA: TGTGCCAGCGAGGGGAGCTCCTACAATGAGCAGTTCTTC.

The rearrangement joins TRBV30 to TRBJ1-6, with D maybe TRBD1 (6 bases). There are 13 residues in the CDR3. Looked up from germline, CDR1 is GTSNPN and CDR2 is SVGIG (reference sequence). Trimming cost V 7 bases and J 9 bases, with 16 bases left between them. Here the CDR3 DNA reads TGTGCCTACCTTGGGCAGGGGATTTCACCCCTCCACTTT. This gives the protein CAYLGQGISPLHF.

The chain combines TRBV2 with TRBJ2-5; D is uncertain. Germline V lookup: CDR1 SNHLY, CDR2 FYNNEI. Trimming shortened V by 7 bases and J by 2 bases, and 8 bases separated the two germline ends. This CDR3 has 12 residues. CDR3 in amino acids: CASNRRQETQYF. CDR3 DNA: TGTGCCAGCAATAGGCGTCAAGAGACCCAGTACTTC.